The clone carrying this TCR beta chain has more than one count but fewer than ten. The data were obtained in a study of metastatic and nonmetastatic thyroid tumors. V lost 0 bases and J lost 3, with 10 bases in between. Per germline, CDR1 SGHDT and CDR2 YYEEEE. The CDR3 covers 14 residues. TCRdb called clones again from the PCR reads with MiXCR. This table has about 9,500 clones, approximately 31% appearing once. Thyroid surgery had not been preceded by any treatment in any patient. Sequenced: adjacent normal tissue. The chain employs TRBV5-6 and TRBJ2-7; a weak D match, TRBD1 (6 bases). This TCR was sampled from a female donor with papillary thyroid cancer or a benign thyroid nodule (not recorded which). Some clones in this sample may be carry-over from other donors' samples. CDR3: CASSLGQANYEQYF. CDR3 sequence (DNA): TGTGCCAGCAGCTTGGGACAGGCGAACTACGAGCAGTACTTC.